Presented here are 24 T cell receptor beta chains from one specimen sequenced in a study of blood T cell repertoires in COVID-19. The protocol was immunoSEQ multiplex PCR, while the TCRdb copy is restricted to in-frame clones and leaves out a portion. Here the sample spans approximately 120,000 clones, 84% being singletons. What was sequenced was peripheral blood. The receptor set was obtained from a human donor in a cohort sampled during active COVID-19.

The CDR3 region is CASSSSGATQYF. In DNA, the CDR3 is TGTGCCAGTAGCTCTAGCGGCGCGACCCAGTACTTC. The V and J genes are TRBV19 and TRBJ2-5; 7 bases agree with TRBD2. This CDR3 comprises 12 residues. The germline CDR1 and CDR2 sequences are LNHDA and SQIVND (reference sequence). Trimming cost V 6 bases and J 7 bases; bases outside gene matches: 5.

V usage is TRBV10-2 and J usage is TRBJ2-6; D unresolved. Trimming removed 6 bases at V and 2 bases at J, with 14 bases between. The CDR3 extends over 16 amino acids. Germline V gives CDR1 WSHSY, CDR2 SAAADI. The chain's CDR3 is CASSPGPGPGANVLTF. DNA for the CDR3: TGCGCCAGCAGCCCCGGTCCGGGTCCTGGGGCCAACGTCCTGACTTTC.

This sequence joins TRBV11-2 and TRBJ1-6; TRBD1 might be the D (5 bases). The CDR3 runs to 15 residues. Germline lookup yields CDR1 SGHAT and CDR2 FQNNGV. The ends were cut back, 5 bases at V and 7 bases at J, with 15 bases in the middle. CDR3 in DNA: TGTGCCAGCAGCCCGGGGGGGGTTTTAAATTCACCCCTCCACTTT. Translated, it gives CASSPGGVLNSPLHF. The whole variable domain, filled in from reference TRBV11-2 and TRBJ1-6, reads EAGVAQSPRYKIIEKRQSVAFWCNPISGHATLYWYQQILGQGPKLLIQFQNNGVVDDSQLPKDRFSAERLKGVDSTLKIQPAKLEDSAVYLCASSPGGVLNSPLHFGNGTRLTVT.

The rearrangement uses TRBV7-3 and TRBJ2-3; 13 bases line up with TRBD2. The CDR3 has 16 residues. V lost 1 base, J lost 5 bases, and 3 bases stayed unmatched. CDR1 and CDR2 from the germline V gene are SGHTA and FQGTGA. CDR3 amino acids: CASSLILAGGRDTQYF. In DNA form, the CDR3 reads TGTGCCAGCAGCTTAATACTAGCGGGGGGGAGAGATACGCAGTATTTT.

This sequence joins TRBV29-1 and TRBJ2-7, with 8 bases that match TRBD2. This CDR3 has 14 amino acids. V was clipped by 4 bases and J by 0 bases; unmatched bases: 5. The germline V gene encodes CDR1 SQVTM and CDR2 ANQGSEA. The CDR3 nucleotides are TGCAGCGTTGTCTTAGCGGGACTCTCCTACGAGCAGTACTTC. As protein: CSVVLAGLSYEQYF.

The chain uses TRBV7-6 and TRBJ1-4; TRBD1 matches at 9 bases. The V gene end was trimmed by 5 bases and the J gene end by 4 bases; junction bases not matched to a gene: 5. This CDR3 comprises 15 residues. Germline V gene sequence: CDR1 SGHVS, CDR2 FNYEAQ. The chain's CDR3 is CASSAGTGRNEKLFF. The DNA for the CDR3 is TGTGCCAGCAGCGCGGGGACAGGGCGTAATGAAAAACTGTTTTTT.

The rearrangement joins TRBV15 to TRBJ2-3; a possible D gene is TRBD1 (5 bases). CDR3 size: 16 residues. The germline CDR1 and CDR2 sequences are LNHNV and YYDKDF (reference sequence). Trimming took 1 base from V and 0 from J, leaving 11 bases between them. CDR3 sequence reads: CATSRGMTDSTDTQYF. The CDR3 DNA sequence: TGTGCCACCAGCAGAGGAATGACAGATAGCACAGATACGCAGTATTTT.

The CDR3 coding sequence is TGCGCCAGCAGCCAAGCCGGGACTAGCGGGCAAGAGACCCAGTACTTC. Translation: CASSQAGTSGQETQYF. The chain combines TRBV4-1 with TRBJ2-5; 12 positions match TRBD2. Germline CDR1 is MGHRA and CDR2 is YSYEKL. The CDR3 is made up of 16 amino acids. J gave up 2 bases and V 1 base, and 2 bases lay outside the gene matches.

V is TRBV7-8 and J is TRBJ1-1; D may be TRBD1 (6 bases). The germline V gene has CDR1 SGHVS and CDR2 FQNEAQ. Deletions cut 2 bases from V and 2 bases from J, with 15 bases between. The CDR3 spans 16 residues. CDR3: CASSLTGLVFNTEAFF. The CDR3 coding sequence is TGTGCCAGCAGCTTAACAGGGCTCGTATTTAACACTGAAGCTTTCTTT.

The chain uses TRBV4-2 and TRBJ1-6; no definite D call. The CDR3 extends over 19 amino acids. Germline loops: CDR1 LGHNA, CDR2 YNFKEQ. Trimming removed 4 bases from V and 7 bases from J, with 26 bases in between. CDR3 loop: CASSRQRSYRGTGNSPLHF. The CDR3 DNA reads TGTGCCAGCAGCCGTCAGAGGTCTTACCGGGGAACGGGAAATTCACCCCTCCACTTT.

The CDR3 loop reads CASSLPSVEKLFF. The CDR3 DNA follows: TGTGCCAGCAGCTTACCAAGCGTTGAAAAACTGTTTTTT. The chain uses TRBV5-6 and TRBJ1-4; D is unresolved. CDR1 is SGHDT and CDR2 is YYEEEE in the germline V gene. Trimming removed 2 bases from V and 7 bases from J, with 9 bases in between. The CDR3 loop spans 13 amino acids.

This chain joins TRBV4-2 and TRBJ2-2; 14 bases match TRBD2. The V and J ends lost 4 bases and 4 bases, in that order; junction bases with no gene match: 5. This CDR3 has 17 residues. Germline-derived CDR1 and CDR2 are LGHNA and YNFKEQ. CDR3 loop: CASSRGTSGGSTGELFF. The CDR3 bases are TGTGCCAGCAGCCGAGGGACTAGCGGGGGCTCCACCGGGGAGCTGTTTTTT.

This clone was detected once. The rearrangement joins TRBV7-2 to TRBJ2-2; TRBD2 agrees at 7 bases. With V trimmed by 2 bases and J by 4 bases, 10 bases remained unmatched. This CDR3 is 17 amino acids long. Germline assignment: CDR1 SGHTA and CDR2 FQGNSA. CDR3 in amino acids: CASSLWFPGGGTGELFF. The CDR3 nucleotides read TGTGCCAGCAGCTTATGGTTTCCCGGCGGGGGCACCGGGGAGCTGTTTTTT.

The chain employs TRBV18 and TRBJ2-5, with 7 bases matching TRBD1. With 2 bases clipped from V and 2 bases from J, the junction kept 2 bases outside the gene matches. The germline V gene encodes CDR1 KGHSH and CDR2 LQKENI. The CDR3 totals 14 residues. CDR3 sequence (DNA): TGTGCCAGCTCACCAAAGGGGGCACAAGAGACCCAGTACTTC. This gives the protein CASSPKGAQETQYF.

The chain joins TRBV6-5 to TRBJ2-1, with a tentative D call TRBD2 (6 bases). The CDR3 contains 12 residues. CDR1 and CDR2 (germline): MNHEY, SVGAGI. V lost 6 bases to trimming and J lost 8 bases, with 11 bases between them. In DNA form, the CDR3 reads TGTGCCAGCAGCAGCGGGTCATATGAGCAGTTCTTC. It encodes CASSSGSYEQFF.

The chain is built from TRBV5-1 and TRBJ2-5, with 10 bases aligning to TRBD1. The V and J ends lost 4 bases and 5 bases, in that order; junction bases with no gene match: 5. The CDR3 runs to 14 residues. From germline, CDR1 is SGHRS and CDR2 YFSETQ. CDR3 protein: CASSPTGGYETQYF. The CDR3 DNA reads TGCGCCAGCAGCCCGACAGGGGGCTATGAGACCCAGTACTTC.

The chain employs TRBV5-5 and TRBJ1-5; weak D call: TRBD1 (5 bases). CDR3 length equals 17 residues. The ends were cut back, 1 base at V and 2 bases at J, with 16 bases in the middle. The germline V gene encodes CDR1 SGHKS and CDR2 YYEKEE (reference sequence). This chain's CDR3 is CASSLSPQEGGNQPQHF. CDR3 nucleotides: TGTGCCAGCAGCTTGAGCCCACAGGAAGGGGGCAATCAGCCCCAGCATTTT. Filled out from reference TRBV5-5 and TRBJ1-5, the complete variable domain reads DAGVTQSPTHLIKTRGQQVTLRCSPISGHKSVSWYQQVLGQGPQFIFQYYEKEERGRGNFPDRFSARQFPNYSSELNVNALLLGDSALYLCASSLSPQEGGNQPQHFGDGTRLSIL.

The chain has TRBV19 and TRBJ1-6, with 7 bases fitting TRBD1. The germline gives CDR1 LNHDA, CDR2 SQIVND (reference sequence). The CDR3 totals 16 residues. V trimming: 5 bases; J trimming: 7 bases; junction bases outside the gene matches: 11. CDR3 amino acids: CASSPRTGHSNSPLHF. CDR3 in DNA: TGTGCCAGTAGTCCACGGACAGGACACTCGAATTCACCCCTCCACTTT.

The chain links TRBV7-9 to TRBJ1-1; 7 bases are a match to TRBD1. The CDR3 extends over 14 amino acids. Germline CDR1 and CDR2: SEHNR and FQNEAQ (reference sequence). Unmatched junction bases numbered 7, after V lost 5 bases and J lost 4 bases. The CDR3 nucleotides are TGTGCCAGCAGCCCAGACAGGGTATTCACTGAAGCTTTCTTT. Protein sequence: CASSPDRVFTEAFF. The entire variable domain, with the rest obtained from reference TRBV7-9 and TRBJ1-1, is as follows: DTGVSQNPRHKITKRGQNVTFRCDPISEHNRLYWYRQTLGQGPEFLTYFQNEAQLEKSRLLSDRFSAERPKGSFSTLEIQRTEQGDSAMYLCASSPDRVFTEAFFGQGTRLTVV.

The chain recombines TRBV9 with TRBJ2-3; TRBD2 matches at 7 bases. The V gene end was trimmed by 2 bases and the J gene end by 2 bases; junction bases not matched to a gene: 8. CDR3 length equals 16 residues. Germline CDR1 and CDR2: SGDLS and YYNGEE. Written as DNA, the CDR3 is TGTGCCAGCAGCGTCACAAGCGGGGCCTACACAGATACGCAGTATTTT. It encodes CASSVTSGAYTDTQYF.

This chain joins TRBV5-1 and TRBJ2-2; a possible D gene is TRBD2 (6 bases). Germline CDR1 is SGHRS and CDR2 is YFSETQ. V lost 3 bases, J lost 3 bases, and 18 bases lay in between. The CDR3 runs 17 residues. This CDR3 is CASSSRRGAGYTGELFF. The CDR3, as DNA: TGCGCCAGCAGCTCCCGACGGGGAGCGGGTTACACCGGGGAGCTGTTTTTT. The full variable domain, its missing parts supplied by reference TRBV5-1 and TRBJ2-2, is KAGVTQTPRYLIKTRGQQVTLSCSPISGHRSVSWYQQTPGQGLQFLFEYFSETQRNKGNFPGRFSGRQFSNSRSEMNVSTLELGDSALYLCASSSRRGAGYTGELFFGEGSRLTVL.

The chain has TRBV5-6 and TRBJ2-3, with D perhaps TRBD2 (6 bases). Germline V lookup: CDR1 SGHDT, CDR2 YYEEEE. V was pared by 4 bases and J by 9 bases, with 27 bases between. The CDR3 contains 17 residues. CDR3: CASSLPAGIEYGETQYF. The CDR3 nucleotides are TGTGCCAGCAGCCTCCCTGCGGGGATCGAGTATGGGGAAACGCAGTATTTT. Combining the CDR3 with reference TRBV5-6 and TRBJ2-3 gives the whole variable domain DAGVTQSPTHLIKTRGQQVTLRCSPKSGHDTVSWYQQALGQGPQFIFQYYEEEERQRGNFPDRFSGHQFPNYSSELNVNALLLGDSALYLCASSLPAGIEYGETQYFGPGTRLTVL.

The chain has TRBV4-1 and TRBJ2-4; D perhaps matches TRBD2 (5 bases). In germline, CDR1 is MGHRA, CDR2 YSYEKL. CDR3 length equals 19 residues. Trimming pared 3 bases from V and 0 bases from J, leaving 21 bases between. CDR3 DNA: TGCGCCAGCAGCCACACAGAGGGTAGGGCTAGCAGAGCCAAAAACATTCAGTACTTC. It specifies CASSHTEGRASRAKNIQYF.

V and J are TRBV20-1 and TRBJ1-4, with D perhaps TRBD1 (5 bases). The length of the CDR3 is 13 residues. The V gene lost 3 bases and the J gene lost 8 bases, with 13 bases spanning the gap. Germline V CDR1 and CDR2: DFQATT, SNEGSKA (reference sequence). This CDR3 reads CSASEQEWEKLFF. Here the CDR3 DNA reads TGCAGTGCTAGTGAACAGGAGTGGGAAAAACTGTTTTTT.